The entry below gives a single TCR beta chain sequence along with its context. As yet, its antigen is unknown. These data originate in a study of shared clonotypes between healthy human individuals. Points from the study as a whole: It was anticipated that sequencing depth would influence how many clonotypes donors shared. The diversity represented, both genetic and in exposure history, was limited by few donors.

Only in-frame clones appear in the TCRdb table, and some are missing; sequencing was by immunoSEQ multiplex PCR. The sample yields about 2 million clones, roughly 94% seen once. There are 15 residues in the CDR3. The sequencing input was naive CD4+ T cells sorted from blood. The subset denotes: CD45RA+ positively selected. The sequence was obtained from a man aged 18 to 30 in good health. The chain has TRBV21-1 and TRBJ2-3; no DNA check was done on the table's D call, TRBD2. TRBV21-1 is designated a pseudogene. CDR3: CASSRTSMGTDTQYF. The CDR3, as DNA: TGTGCCAGCAGCCGGACTAGCATGGGCACAGATACGCAGTATTTT.